This T cell receptor beta chain stems from a study of T cells in localized non-small cell lung cancer. The CDR3 spans 12 residues. CDR1 is LNHDA, CDR2 SQIVND, per germline (reference sequence). The ends were cut back, 4 bases at V and 4 bases at J, with 4 bases in the middle. As for this clone: The antigen is unknown.

Sequencing was performed with immunoSEQ multiplex PCR; in TCRdb, only in-frame clones are kept and a portion is missing. The repertoire consists of under 150,000 clones, with more than 80% occurring once and the leading ten covering 1.7%. Regarding the study as a whole: Increased T cell density in blood showed an association with longer overall survival. Exceeding tumor, uninvolved adjacent lung had the highest T cell clonality.

The sequenced sample was peripheral blood, obtained before any cancer treatment. This clonotype was sampled from a female donor of 60 years or more with stage I lung adenocarcinoma. The chain recombines TRBV19 with TRBJ2-2; D gene uncertain. The CDR3 bases are TGTGCCAGTAGTACCGGCACCGGGGAGCTGTTTTTT. It is translated as CASSTGTGELFF.